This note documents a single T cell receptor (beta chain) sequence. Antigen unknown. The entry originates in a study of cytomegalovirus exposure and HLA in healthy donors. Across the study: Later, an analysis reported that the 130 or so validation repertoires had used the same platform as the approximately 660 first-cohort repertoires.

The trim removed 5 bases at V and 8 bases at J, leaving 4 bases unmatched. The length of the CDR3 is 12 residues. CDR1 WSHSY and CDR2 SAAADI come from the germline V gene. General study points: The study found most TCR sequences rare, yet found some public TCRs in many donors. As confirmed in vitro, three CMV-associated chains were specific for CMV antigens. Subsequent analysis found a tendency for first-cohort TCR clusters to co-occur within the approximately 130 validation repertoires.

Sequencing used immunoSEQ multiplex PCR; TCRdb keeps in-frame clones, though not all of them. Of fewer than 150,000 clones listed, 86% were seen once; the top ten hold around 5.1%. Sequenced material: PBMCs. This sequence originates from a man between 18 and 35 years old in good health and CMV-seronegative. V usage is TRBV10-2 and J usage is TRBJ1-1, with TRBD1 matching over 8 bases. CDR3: CASSRTGPEAFF. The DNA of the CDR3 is TGCGCCAGCAGTAGGACAGGGCCAGAAGCTTTCTTT.